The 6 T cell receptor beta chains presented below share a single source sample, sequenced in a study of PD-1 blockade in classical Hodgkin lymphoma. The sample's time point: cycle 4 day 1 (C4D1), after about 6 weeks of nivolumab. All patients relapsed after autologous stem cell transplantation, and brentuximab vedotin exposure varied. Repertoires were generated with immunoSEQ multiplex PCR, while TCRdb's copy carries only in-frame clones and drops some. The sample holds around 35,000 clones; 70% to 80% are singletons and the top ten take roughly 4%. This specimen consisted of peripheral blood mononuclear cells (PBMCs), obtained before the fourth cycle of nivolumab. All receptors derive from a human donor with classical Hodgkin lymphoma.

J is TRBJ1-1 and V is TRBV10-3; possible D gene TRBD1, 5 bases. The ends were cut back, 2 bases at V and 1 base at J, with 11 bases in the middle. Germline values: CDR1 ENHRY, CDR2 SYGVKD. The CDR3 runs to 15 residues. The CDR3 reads CAISEVAGQNTEAFF. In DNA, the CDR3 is TGTGCCATCAGTGAGGTCGCAGGGCAGAACACTGAAGCTTTCTTT.

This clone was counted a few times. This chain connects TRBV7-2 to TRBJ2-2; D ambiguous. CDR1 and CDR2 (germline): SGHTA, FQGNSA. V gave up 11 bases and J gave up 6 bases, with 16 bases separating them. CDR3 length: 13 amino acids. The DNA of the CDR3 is TGTGCCGCCGCCCAGGCGACGGCCGGGGAGCTGTTTTTT. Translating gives CAAAQATAGELFF.

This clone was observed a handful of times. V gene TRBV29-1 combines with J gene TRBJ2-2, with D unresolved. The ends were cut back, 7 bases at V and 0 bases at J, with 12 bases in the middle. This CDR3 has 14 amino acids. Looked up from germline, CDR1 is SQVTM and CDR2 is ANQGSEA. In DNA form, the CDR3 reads TGCAGCGCCCAGGAAGCGCCGAACACCGGGGAGCTGTTTTTT. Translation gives CSAQEAPNTGELFF.

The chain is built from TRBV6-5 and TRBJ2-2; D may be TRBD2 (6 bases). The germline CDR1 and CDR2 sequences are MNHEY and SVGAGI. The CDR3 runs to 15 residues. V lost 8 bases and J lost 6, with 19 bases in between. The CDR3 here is CASYNRRGVPGELFF. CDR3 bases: TGTGCCAGCTACAACCGGCGGGGCGTACCCGGGGAGCTGTTTTTT.

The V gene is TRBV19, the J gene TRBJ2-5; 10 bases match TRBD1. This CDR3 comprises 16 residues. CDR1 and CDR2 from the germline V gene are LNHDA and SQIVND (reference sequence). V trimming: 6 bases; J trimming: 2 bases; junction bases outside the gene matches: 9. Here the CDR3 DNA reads TGTGCCAGTAGAAAGGGACAGGGGAGTCTTCAAGAGACCCAGTACTTC. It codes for CASRKGQGSLQETQYF.

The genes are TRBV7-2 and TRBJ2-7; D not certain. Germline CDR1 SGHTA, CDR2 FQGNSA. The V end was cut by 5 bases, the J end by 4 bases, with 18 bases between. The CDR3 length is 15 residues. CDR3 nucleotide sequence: TGTGCCAGCAGCCCCGAGGTTTCGCCGGGTTACGAGCAGTACTTC. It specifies CASSPEVSPGYEQYF.